This entry is about one T cell receptor (beta chain). Its matching antigen is unknown. Germline trimming cut 3 bases from V and 4 bases from J; bases unmatched to any gene: 9. This CDR3 region has 16 residues. CDR1 is SGHDN, CDR2 FVKESK, per germline. It was with 60 Vbeta and 13 Jbeta primers that the PCR ran. Repertoires were generated with immunoSEQ multiplex PCR, while TCRdb's copy carries only in-frame clones and drops some. The profile covers roughly 150,000 clones, with approximately 86% appearing a single time and under 7.5% taken by the ten largest. The sample is drawn from a study of cytomegalovirus exposure and HLA in healthy donors. General study results and limits: Based on reports, TCR beta sequences accurately predicted HLA-A and HLA-B alleles for most subjects.

Specimen: PBMCs. The sequence came from a woman in her forties or fifties in good health and CMV-seropositive. This chain joins TRBV14 and TRBJ2-7; 10 bases agree with TRBD1. CDR3 region: CASSHVTGGAYYEQYF. The CDR3 DNA follows: TGTGCCAGCAGCCATGTGACAGGGGGCGCGTATTACGAGCAGTACTTC. Based on the CDR3 plus reference TRBV14 and TRBJ2-7, the full variable domain is EAGVTQFPSHSVIEKGQTVTLRCDPISGHDNLYWYRRVMGKEIKFLLHFVKESKQDESGMPNNRFLAERTGGTYSTLKVQPAELEDSGVYFCASSHVTGGAYYEQYFGPGTRLTVT.